The clone carrying this T cell receptor beta chain was counted between two and nine times. Its antigen is unknown. The V segment lost 6 bases and the J segment 4 bases; nucleotides outside the gene matches: 9. Germline CDR1 and CDR2: SNHLY and FYNNEI. The CDR3 contains 15 residues. The entirety of the isolated RNA underwent reverse transcription, so expressed TCRB transcripts were sequenced. TCRdb keeps only in-frame clones here, not all; method: immunoSEQ multiplex PCR. The sample contains about 340,000 clones, roughly 12% of which appear only once. The sample is drawn from a study of beta chain features in type 1 diabetes. General study points: Moderate but significant shortening of TCRB CDR3s was recorded in all four CD4+ subsets from Type 1 diabetes patients. Here, the possible influence of HLA type (on TCRB rearrangement) remained unresolved.

Sorted CD4+ subsets: naive, central memory, regulatory, stem cell-like memory (CD45RO/CCR7/CD25/CD127/CD95/CD27 panel). The source is a woman aged 18-30 years with type 1 diabetes. Sample: naive CD4+ T cells from blood. The rearrangement uses TRBV2 and TRBJ1-5; 7 bases align to TRBD1. The DNA of the CDR3 is TGTGCCAGCAGAGAAACAGGGGTTGGGAATCAGCCCCAGCATTTT. Translating it yields CASRETGVGNQPQHF.